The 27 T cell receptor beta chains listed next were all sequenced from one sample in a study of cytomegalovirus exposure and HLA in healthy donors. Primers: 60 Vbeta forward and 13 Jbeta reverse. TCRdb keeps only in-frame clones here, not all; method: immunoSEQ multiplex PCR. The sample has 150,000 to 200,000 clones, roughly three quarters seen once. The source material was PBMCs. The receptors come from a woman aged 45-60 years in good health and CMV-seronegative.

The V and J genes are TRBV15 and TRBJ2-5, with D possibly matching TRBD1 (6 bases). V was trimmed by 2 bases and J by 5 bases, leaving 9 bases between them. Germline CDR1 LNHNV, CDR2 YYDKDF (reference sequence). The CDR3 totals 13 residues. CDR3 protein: CATSRQGWETQYF. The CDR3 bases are TGTGCCACCAGCAGACAGGGGTGGGAGACCCAGTACTTC.

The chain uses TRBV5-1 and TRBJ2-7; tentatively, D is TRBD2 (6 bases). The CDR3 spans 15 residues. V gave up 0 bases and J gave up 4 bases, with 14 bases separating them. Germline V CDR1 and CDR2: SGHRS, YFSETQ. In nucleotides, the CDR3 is TGCGCCAGCAGCTTGGGTGTCGCGGGAAGTTACGAGCAGTACTTC. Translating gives CASSLGVAGSYEQYF.

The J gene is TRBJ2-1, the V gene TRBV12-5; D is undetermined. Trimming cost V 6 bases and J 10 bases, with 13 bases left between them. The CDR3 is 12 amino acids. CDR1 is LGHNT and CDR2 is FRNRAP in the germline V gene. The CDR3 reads CASGLEIGEQFF. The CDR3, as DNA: TGTGCTAGTGGCCTCGAAATTGGCGAGCAGTTCTTC.

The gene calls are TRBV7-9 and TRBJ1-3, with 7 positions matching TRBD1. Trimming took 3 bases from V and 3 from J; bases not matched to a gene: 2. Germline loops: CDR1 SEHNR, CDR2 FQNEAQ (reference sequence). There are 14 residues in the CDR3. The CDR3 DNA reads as TGTGCCAGCAGCTTCGGACAGGTTGGAAACACCATATATTTT. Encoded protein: CASSFGQVGNTIYF. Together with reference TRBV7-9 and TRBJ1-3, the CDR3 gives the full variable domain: DTGVSQNPRHKITKRGQNVTFRCDPISEHNRLYWYRQTLGQGPEFLTYFQNEAQLEKSRLLSDRFSAERPKGSFSTLEIQRTEQGDSAMYLCASSFGQVGNTIYFGEGSWLTVV.

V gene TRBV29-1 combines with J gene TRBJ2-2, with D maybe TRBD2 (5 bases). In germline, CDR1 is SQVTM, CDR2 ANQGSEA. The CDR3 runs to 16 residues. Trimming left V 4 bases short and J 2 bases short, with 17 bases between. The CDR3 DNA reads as TGCAGCGTTGTGAGGGCTGGGGAGCTTAACACCGGGGAGCTGTTTTTT. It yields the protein CSVVRAGELNTGELFF.

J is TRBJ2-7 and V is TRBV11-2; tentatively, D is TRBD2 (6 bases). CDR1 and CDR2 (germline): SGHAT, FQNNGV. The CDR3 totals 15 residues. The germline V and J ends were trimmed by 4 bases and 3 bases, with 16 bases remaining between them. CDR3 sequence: CASSSAPGVDYEQYF. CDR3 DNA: TGTGCCAGCAGCTCGGCCCCGGGGGTAGACTACGAGCAGTACTTC.

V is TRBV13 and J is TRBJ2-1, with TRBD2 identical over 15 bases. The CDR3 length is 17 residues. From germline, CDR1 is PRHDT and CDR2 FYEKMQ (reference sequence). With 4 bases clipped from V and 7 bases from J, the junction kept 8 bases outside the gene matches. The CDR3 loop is CASSSGLAGGLVNEQFF. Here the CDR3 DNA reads TGTGCCAGCAGCTCAGGACTAGCGGGGGGGCTCGTGAATGAGCAGTTCTTC.

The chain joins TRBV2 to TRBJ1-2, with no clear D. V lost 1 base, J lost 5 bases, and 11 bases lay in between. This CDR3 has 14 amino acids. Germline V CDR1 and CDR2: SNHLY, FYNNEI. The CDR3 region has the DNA TGTGCCAGCAGTGAAGTGGCGGGGATTTATGGCTACACCTTC. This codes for CASSEVAGIYGYTF.

The DNA of the CDR3 is TGTGCCAGCAGTTACGGGACAGGGAAATACAATGAGCAGTTCTTC. It codes for CASSYGTGKYNEQFF. The rearrangement uses TRBV11-3 and TRBJ2-1, with 9 bases matching TRBD1. Trimming took 6 bases from V and 4 from J; bases not matched to a gene: 7. The CDR3 spans 15 residues. Germline-derived CDR1 and CDR2 are SGHNT and YENEEA. The full variable domain, completed using reference TRBV11-3 and TRBJ2-1, is EAGVVQSPRYKIIEKKQPVAFWCNPISGHNTLYWYLQNLGQGPELLIRYENEEAVDDSQLPKDRFSAERLKGVDSTLKIQPAELGDSAVYLCASSYGTGKYNEQFFGPGTRLTVL.

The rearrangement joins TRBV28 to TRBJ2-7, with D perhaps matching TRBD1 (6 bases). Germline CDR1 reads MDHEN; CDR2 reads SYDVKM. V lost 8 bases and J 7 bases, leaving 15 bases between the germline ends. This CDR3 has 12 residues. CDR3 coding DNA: TGTGCCAGCCGACTCTTACAGGGAGAGCAGTACTTC. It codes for CASRLLQGEQYF.

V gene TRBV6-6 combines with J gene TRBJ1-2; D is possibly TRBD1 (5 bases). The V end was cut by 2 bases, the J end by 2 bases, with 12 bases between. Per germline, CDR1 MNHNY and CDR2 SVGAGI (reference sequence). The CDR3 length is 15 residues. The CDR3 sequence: CASSYNRNQNYGYTF. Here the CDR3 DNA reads TGTGCCAGCAGTTACAACAGGAACCAAAACTATGGCTACACCTTC.

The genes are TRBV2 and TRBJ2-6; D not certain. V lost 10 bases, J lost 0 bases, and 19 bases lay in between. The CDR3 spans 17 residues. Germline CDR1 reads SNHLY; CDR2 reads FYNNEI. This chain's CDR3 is CATHETQHFSGANVLTF. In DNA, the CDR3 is TGTGCCACCCATGAGACACAGCACTTCTCTGGGGCCAACGTCCTGACTTTC. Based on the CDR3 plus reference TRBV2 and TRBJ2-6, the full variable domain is EPEVTQTPSHQVTQMGQEVILRCVPISNHLYFYWYRQILGQKVEFLVSFYNNEISEKSEIFDDQFSVERPDGSNFTLKIRSTKLEDSAMYFCATHETQHFSGANVLTFGAGSRLTVL.

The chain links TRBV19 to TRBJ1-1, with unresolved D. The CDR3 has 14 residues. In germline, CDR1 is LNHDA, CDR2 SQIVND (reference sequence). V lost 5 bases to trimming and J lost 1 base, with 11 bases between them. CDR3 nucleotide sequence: TGTGCCAGTAGTGTCTCTGTCAGGAACACTGAAGCTTTCTTT. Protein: CASSVSVRNTEAFF.

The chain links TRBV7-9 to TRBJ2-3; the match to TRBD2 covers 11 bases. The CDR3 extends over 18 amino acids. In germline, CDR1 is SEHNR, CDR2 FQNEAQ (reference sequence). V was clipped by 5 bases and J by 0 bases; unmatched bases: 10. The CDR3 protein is CASSPTSGIWKSTDTQYF. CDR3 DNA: TGTGCCAGCAGCCCGACTAGCGGGATATGGAAAAGCACAGATACGCAGTATTTT.

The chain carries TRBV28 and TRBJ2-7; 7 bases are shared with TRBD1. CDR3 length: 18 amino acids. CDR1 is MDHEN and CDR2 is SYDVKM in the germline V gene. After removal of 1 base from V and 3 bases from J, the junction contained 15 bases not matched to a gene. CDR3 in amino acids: CASSLSRPGQAVFYEQYF. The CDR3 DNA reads TGTGCCAGCAGTTTATCTCGACCCGGACAGGCGGTATTCTACGAGCAGTACTTC.

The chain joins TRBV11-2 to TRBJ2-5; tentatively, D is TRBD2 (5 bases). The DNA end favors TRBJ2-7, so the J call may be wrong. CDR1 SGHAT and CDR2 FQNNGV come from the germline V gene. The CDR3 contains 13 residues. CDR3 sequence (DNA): TGTGCCAGCAGCTTGCTAGCTCCCTACGAGCAGTACTTC. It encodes CASSLLAPYEQYF.

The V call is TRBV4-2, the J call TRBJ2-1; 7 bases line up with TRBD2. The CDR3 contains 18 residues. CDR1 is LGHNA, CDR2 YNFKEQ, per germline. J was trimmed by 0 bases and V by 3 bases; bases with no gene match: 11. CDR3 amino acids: CASSQGRASAVSYNEQFF. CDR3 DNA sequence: TGTGCCAGCAGCCAGGGGAGGGCTAGCGCCGTCTCCTACAATGAGCAGTTCTTC.

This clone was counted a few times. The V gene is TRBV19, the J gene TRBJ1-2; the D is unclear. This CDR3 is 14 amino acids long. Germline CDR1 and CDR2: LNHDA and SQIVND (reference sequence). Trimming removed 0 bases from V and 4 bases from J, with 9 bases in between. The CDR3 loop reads CASSIDSRPYGYTF. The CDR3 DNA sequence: TGTGCCAGTAGTATAGATTCCAGGCCCTATGGCTACACCTTC.

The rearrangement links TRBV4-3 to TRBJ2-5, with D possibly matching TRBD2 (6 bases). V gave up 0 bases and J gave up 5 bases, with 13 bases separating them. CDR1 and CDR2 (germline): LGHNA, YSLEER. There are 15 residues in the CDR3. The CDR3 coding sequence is TGCGCCAGCAGCCAAGAGTACCGGGGGAAGGAGACCCAGTACTTC. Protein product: CASSQEYRGKETQYF.

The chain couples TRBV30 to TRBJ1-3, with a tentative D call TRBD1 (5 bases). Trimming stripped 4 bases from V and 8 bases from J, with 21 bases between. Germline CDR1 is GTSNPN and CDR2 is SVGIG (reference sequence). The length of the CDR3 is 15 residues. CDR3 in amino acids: CAWMEGGVPRDTIYF. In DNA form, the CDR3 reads TGTGCCTGGATGGAGGGTGGGGTACCCAGGGACACCATATATTTT. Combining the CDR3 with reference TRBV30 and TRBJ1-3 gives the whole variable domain SQTIHQWPATLVQPVGSPLSLECTVEGTSNPNLYWYRQAAGRGLQLLFYSVGIGQISSEVPQNLSASRPQDRQFILSSKKLLLSDSGFYLCAWMEGGVPRDTIYFGEGSWLTVV.

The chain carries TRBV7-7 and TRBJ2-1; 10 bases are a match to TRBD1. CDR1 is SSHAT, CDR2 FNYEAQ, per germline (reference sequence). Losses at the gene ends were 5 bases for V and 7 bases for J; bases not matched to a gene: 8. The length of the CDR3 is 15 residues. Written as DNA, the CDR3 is TGTGCCAGCAGCCCAGACAGGGGGCCTTCGAATGAGCAGTTCTTC. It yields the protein CASSPDRGPSNEQFF.

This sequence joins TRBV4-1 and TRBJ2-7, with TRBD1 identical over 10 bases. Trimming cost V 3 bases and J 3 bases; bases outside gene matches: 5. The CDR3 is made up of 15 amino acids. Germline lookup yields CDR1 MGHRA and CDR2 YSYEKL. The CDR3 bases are TGCGCCAGCAGCCAGTTCCGGGACAGGGGCTACGAGCAGTACTTC. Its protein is CASSQFRDRGYEQYF.

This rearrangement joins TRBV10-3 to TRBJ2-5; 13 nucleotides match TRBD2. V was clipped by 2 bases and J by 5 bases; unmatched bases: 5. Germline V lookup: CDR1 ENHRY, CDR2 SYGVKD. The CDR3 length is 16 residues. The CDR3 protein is CAISEVGLAGDETQYF. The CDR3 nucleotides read TGTGCCATCAGTGAGGTAGGACTAGCGGGAGACGAGACCCAGTACTTC.

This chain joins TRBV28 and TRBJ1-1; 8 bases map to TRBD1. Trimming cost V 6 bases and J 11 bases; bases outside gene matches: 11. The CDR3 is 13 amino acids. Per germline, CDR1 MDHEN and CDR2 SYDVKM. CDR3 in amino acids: CASRGAGGPAAFF. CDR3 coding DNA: TGTGCCAGCAGGGGGGCAGGGGGCCCGGCTGCTTTCTTT.

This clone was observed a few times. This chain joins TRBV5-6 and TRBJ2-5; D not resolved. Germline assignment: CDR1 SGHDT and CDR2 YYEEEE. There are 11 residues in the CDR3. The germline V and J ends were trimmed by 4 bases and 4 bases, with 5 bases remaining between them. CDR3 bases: TGTGCCAGCAGCGTCCGAGAGACCCAGTACTTC. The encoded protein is CASSVRETQYF.

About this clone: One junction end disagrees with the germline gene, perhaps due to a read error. CDR3 nucleotides: TGTTCCAGCCACCAACTCCCCTCAGGGAACTATGGCTACACCTTC. It yields the protein CSSHQLPSGNYGYTF. The chain has TRBV7-9 and TRBJ1-2; D might be TRBD1 (5 bases). CDR3 length: 15 residues. Germline V gives CDR1 SEHNR, CDR2 FQNEAQ (reference sequence). The full variable domain, rest sourced from reference TRBV7-9 and TRBJ1-2, is DTGVSQNPRHKITKRGQNVTFRCDPISEHNRLYWYRQTLGQGPEFLTYFQNEAQLEKSRLLSDRFSAERPKGSFSTLEIQRTEQGDSAMYLCSSHQLPSGNYGYTFGSGTRLTVV.

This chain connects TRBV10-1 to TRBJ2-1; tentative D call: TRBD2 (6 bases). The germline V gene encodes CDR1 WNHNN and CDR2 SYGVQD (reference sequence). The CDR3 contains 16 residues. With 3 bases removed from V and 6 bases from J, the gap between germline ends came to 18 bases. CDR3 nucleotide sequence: TGCGCCAGCAGTGATGAGCAGCGGGCGCCTCCCAATGAGCAGTTCTTC. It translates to CASSDEQRAPPNEQFF.